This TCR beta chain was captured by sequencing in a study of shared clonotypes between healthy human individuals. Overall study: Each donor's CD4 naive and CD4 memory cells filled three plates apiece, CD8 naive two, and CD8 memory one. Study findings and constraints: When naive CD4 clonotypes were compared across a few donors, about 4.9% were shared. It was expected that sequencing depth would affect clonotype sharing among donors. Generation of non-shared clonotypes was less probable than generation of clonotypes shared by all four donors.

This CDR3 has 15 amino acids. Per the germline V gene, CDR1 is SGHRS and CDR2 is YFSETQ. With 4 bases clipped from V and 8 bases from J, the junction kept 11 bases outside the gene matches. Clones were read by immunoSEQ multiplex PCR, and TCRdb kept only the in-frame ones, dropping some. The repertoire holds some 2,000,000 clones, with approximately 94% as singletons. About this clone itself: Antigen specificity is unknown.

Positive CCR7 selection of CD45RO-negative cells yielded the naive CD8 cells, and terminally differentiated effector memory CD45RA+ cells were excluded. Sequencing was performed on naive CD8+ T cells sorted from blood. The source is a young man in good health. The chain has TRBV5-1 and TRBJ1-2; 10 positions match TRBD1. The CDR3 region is CASSPWIGTGDGYTF. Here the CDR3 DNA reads TGCGCCAGCAGCCCGTGGATAGGGACAGGGGACGGCTACACCTTC.